These 16 T cell receptor beta chains were all obtained from the same sample, sequenced in a study of blood T cell repertoires in COVID-19. Here immunoSEQ multiplex PCR was the method, and the copy in TCRdb shows in-frame clones only, minus some. The sample shows hundreds of thousands of clones, around 82% of them seen only once. The material sequenced was peripheral blood. These receptors were obtained from a woman aged 35 to 49 with active or convalescent COVID-19.

The chain uses TRBV4-2 and TRBJ2-1; D perhaps matches TRBD1 (5 bases). This CDR3 comprises 14 residues. Trimming left V 0 bases short and J 8 bases short, with 11 bases between. Germline V gene sequence: CDR1 LGHNA, CDR2 YNFKEQ. The CDR3 bases are TGTGCCAGCAGCCAAGATCTAGGGGTTTATGAGCAGTTCTTC. It specifies CASSQDLGVYEQFF.

V and J are TRBV6-5 and TRBJ2-7, with TRBD2 as a possible D gene (5 bases). V was cut by 7 bases and J by 0 bases, with 16 bases left in between. This CDR3 region has 15 residues. Germline values: CDR1 MNHEY, CDR2 SVGAGI. The CDR3 loop reads CASMVRSGSSYEQYF. For the CDR3, the DNA is TGTGCCAGCATGGTCCGAAGCGGCAGCTCCTACGAGCAGTACTTC.

This sequence joins TRBV4-1 and TRBJ2-7; weak D call: TRBD1 (6 bases). Deletions cut 1 base from V and 2 bases from J, with 12 bases between. The germline V gene has CDR1 MGHRA and CDR2 YSYEKL. The CDR3 length is 15 residues. This CDR3 reads CASSQAPGETYEQYF. In nucleotides, the CDR3 is TGCGCCAGCAGCCAAGCCCCAGGGGAAACCTACGAGCAGTACTTC.

The gene calls are TRBV5-4 and TRBJ1-2; 9 nucleotides agree with TRBD1. V lost 9 bases and J lost 5; bases outside the gene matches: 5. The germline gives CDR1 SGHNT, CDR2 YYREEE (reference sequence). The CDR3 is made up of 12 amino acids. This chain's CDR3 is CATRQGVYGYTF. The CDR3 nucleotides read TGTGCCACACGACAGGGGGTGTATGGCTACACCTTC.

The rearrangement joins TRBV19 to TRBJ1-5, with TRBD1 as a possible D gene (5 bases). The germline CDR1 and CDR2 sequences are LNHDA and SQIVND (reference sequence). There are 14 residues in the CDR3. Trimming took off 3 bases at V and 6 bases at J, with 12 bases between the two ends. DNA of the CDR3: TGTGCCAGTAGTATCACGGGGGATCGTCAGCCCCAGCATTTT. Encoded protein: CASSITGDRQPQHF.

The V gene is TRBV12-3 or TRBV12-4, the J gene TRBJ2-7; possibly TRBD2 for D (5 bases). CDR3 size: 13 residues. Trimming removed 3 bases from V and 0 bases from J, with 6 bases in between. For the CDR3, the DNA is TGTGCCAGCAGTTTGGGAGACTCCTACGAGCAGTACTTC. Its translation: CASSLGDSYEQYF.

CDR3 DNA sequence: TGTGCCAGCAGTGAGGGAGGACAGGGCATTGAAAAACTGTTTTTT. Encoded protein: CASSEGGQGIEKLFF. V is TRBV2 and J is TRBJ1-4; TRBD1 matches at 8 bases. V was pared by 3 bases and J by 7 bases, with 7 bases of the junction left unmatched. CDR3 length equals 15 residues. Germline assignment: CDR1 SNHLY and CDR2 FYNNEI.

The chain recombines TRBV4-2 with TRBJ2-1, with 7 bases aligning to TRBD2. V trimming: 0 bases; J trimming: 4 bases; junction bases outside the gene matches: 3. There are 15 residues in the CDR3. Germline V gene sequence: CDR1 LGHNA, CDR2 YNFKEQ. CDR3 DNA sequence: TGTGCCAGCAGCCAAGATGGGACTAAATACAATGAGCAGTTCTTC. It yields the protein CASSQDGTKYNEQFF.

This clone came up a few times. The chain employs TRBV6-2 or TRBV6-3 and TRBJ2-7; D gene unclear. The CDR3 covers 15 residues. V dropped 2 bases and J dropped 2 bases, with 13 bases sitting between them. Looked up from germline, CDR1 is MNHEY and CDR2 is SVGEGT. For the CDR3, the DNA is TGTGCCAGCAGTTACGATCAGGCGCCGACCTACGAGCAGTACTTC. Translation gives CASSYDQAPTYEQYF.

The chain carries TRBV7-9 and TRBJ1-4; no clear D gene. The V gene lost 3 bases and the J gene lost 2 bases, with 10 bases spanning the gap. The CDR3 totals 15 residues. Germline CDR1 reads SEHNR; CDR2 reads FQNEAQ (reference sequence). The DNA of the CDR3 is TGTGCCAGCAGCTTGTTCGAGGCGACTAATGAAAAACTGTTTTTT. It yields the protein CASSLFEATNEKLFF.

This rearrangement joins TRBV7-2 to TRBJ1-1; D perhaps matches TRBD1 (6 bases). V shed 7 bases and J shed 2 bases, with 14 bases lying between them. This CDR3 has 14 amino acids. Germline-derived CDR1 and CDR2 are SGHTA and FQGNSA. This CDR3 is CASTSLRGNTEAFF. CDR3 in DNA: TGTGCCAGCACCTCTCTCAGGGGTAACACTGAAGCTTTCTTT.

This clone was counted a single time. V is TRBV3-1 (or the pseudogene TRBV3-2) and J is TRBJ1-1; D is undetermined. The CDR3 has 14 amino acids. Trimming removed 0 bases from V and 6 bases from J, with 11 bases in between. CDR1 is LGHDT and CDR2 is YNNKEL in the germline V gene (reference sequence). Here the CDR3 reads CASSQEGVQAEAFF. The CDR3 bases are TGTGCCAGCAGCCAAGAGGGAGTACAAGCTGAAGCTTTCTTT.

The J gene is TRBJ2-7, the V gene TRBV7-9, with a possible D match to TRBD2 (5 bases). The germline V gene encodes CDR1 SEHNR and CDR2 FQNEAQ (reference sequence). Trimming removed 8 bases at V and 6 bases at J, with 17 bases between. The CDR3 is 13 residues long. Here the CDR3 reads CASEGTNRGEQYF. The CDR3, as DNA: TGTGCCAGCGAGGGAACTAATCGTGGCGAGCAGTACTTC.

The genes are TRBV13 and TRBJ1-2; possible D gene TRBD1, 5 bases. CDR1 PRHDT and CDR2 FYEKMQ come from the germline V gene (reference sequence). Trimming cost V 3 bases and J 13 bases, with 15 bases left between them. The CDR3 is made up of 12 amino acids. CDR3 nucleotides: TGTGCCAGCAGCTTCGGGACTGTCGGACCCACCTTC. This encodes CASSFGTVGPTF.

This clone was seen only a few times. V is TRBV11-3 and J is TRBJ1-1; no reliable D call. The V end was cut by 5 bases, the J end by 1 base, with 20 bases between. Germline V lookup: CDR1 SGHNT, CDR2 YENEEA. The length of the CDR3 is 17 residues. DNA for the CDR3: TGTGCCAGCAGCGTTTCGCGGGGTCAAAAGGCGAACACTGAAGCTTTCTTT. Translating it yields CASSVSRGQKANTEAFF.

In the case of this clone: One junction end disagrees with the germline gene, perhaps due to a read error. The CDR3 region has the DNA TGTGCCGGCAGCCCCAGGGACAGAAGCACAGATACGCAGTATTTT. Amino acid sequence: CAGSPRDRSTDTQYF. The chain combines TRBV3-1 (or the pseudogene TRBV3-2) with TRBJ2-3; TRBD1 aligns across 7 bases. The CDR3 is made up of 15 amino acids. Germline values: CDR1 LGHDT, CDR2 YNNKEL (reference sequence).